This T cell receptor (beta chain) derives from a study of CD8+ T cells in alopecia areata. Study as a whole: Those patients who were treated received oral tofacitinib, which was given at 5 to 10 mg twice daily for moderate-to-severe alopecia areata. Overall study findings and caveats: Alopecia totalis/universalis scalp especially showed more expanded CD8+ clones than normal scalp.

About this clone itself: No antigen is known for it.

Trimming left V 7 bases short and J 10 bases short, with 18 bases between. CDR1 and CDR2 from the germline V gene are SQVTM and ANQGSEA. This CDR3 is built from 12 residues. Once RNA had been extracted, it was reverse transcribed into cDNA to act as the sequencing template. Using immunoSEQ multiplex PCR, the repertoire was profiled, and TCRdb retains in-frame clones only, with some absent. The data hold about 180,000 clones, with around 63% observed a single time. This chain uses TRBV29-1 with TRBJ2-3; D may be TRBD2 (5 bases). The sequenced sample was CD4+ T cells sorted from blood, obtained at week 0. This clonotype was sampled from a human donor with alopecia areata. The CDR3 DNA is TGCAGCGCCGCCGGTATGAAGGAGGCGCAGTATTTT. Translating gives CSAAGMKEAQYF.